The next 23 T cell receptor beta chains were all read from a single sample in a study of T cells in Graves' hyperthyroidism and ophthalmopathy. RNA transcripts gave rise to amplified TCR beta CDR3 regions. Carried out on the TCR CDR3, a first-round RT-PCR used the HTBI primer set. TCRdb independently ran MiXCR on the multiplex PCR reads; one entry per CDR3 protein. Seen here are 690,000 or so distinct CDR3 sequences, around a sixth observed once, and the top ten hold around 17%. The sequenced sample consisted of blood. The receptor source for this set is a woman between 45 and 60 years old with Graves' hyperthyroidism that later progressed to Graves' ophthalmopathy.

The sample holds a few counts of this clonotype. The chain recombines TRBV25-1 with TRBJ1-1, with D tentatively TRBD1 (5 bases). Germline V gene data show CDR1 as MGHDK and CDR2 as SYGVNS. The CDR3 covers 14 residues. With 6 bases removed from V and 0 bases from J, the gap between germline ends came to 11 bases. CDR3 sequence: CASRRGAMNTEAFF. DNA of the CDR3: TGTGCCAGCAGGAGGGGAGCTATGAACACTGAAGCTTTCTTT. Filled out from reference TRBV25-1 and TRBJ1-1, the complete variable domain reads EADIYQTPRYLVIGTGKKITLECSQTMGHDKMYWYQQDPGMELHLIHYSYGVNSTEKGDLSSESTVSRIRTEHFPLTLESARPSHTSQYLCASRRGAMNTEAFFGQGTRLTVV.

This clonotype showed up many times. The chain couples TRBV20-1 to TRBJ1-2, with 9 nucleotides matching TRBD1. The V and J ends lost 6 bases and 3 bases, in that order; junction bases with no gene match: 14. CDR1 and CDR2 from the germline V gene are DFQATT and SNEGSKA (reference sequence). The CDR3 loop spans 16 amino acids. The CDR3 protein is CSAVGTGSPIYYGYTF. The CDR3 DNA follows: TGCAGTGCAGTCGGGACAGGGTCGCCAATATACTATGGCTACACCTTC.

This clonotype was recorded many times. The CDR3: CSASLTELNTEAFF. The CDR3, as DNA: TGCAGTGCTAGCTTGACGGAGTTGAACACTGAAGCTTTCTTT. The chain combines TRBV20-1 with TRBJ1-1; D not resolved. This CDR3 has 14 residues. Germline CDR1 reads DFQATT; CDR2 reads SNEGSKA (reference sequence). V was pared by 3 bases and J by 0 bases, with 11 bases between.

This clonotype was seen more than once but under ten times. The gene calls are TRBV18 and TRBJ2-5; 7 bases match TRBD2. Germline V gene lookup returns CDR1 KGHSH and CDR2 LQKENI. The CDR3 consists of 17 residues. V lost 0 bases to trimming and J lost 1 base; unmatched junction nucleotides: 8. Here the CDR3 DNA reads TGTGCCAGCTCACCACCCTGGGCGGGGGACTCCCAAGAGACCCAGTACTTC. This gives the protein CASSPPWAGDSQETQYF.

This clonotype was detected many times. The chain joins TRBV24-1 to TRBJ2-1, with D perhaps TRBD1 or TRBD2 (6 bases each). With 5 bases removed from V and 10 bases from J, the gap between germline ends came to 17 bases. The CDR3 consists of 14 residues. In germline, CDR1 is KGHDR, CDR2 SFDVKD. DNA for the CDR3: TGTGCCACCAGTGCGACTACCGGGGGCCGGGAGCAGTTCTTC. Its translation: CATSATTGGREQFF.

This clonotype came up many times. The chain uses TRBV7-9 and TRBJ1-1; D not resolved. The CDR3 has 14 residues. V was cut by 1 base and J by 3 bases, with 9 bases left in between. Germline V gene sequence: CDR1 SEHNR, CDR2 FQNEAQ (reference sequence). This CDR3 reads CASSLDESYTEAFF. CDR3 DNA: TGTGCCAGCAGCTTAGACGAATCTTACACTGAAGCTTTCTTT.

Ten or more counts support this clonotype. The chain carries TRBV11-2 and TRBJ1-2; TRBD1 agrees at 9 bases. This CDR3 is 16 amino acids long. The V gene end was trimmed by 3 bases and the J gene end by 3 bases; junction bases not matched to a gene: 8. The V gene's germline CDR1 is SGHAT and CDR2 FQNNGV. In DNA, the CDR3 is TGTGCCAGCAGCTTTTCCGGGACAGGGCTTCACTATGGCTACACCTTC. This sequence encodes CASSFSGTGLHYGYTF.

V gene TRBV19 combines with J gene TRBJ2-1, with D perhaps TRBD1 (6 bases). Germline CDR1 and CDR2: LNHDA and SQIVND (reference sequence). The CDR3 is 15 residues long. Trimming left V 7 bases short and J 5 bases short, with 18 bases between. CDR3: CASTKLAQGNNEQFF. In DNA form, the CDR3 reads TGTGCCAGTACCAAACTCGCACAGGGCAACAATGAGCAGTTCTTC. Looking up the rest from reference TRBV19 and TRBJ2-1 gives the full variable domain: DGGITQSPKYLFRKEGQNVTLSCEQNLNHDAMYWYRQDPGQGLRLIYYSQIVNDFQKGDIAEGYSVSREKKESFPLTVTSAQKNPTAFYLCASTKLAQGNNEQFFGPGTRLTVL.

The table lists this clonotype with many counts. The rearrangement joins TRBV30 to TRBJ2-5, with 9 bases matching TRBD1. Trimming at V came to 6 bases and at J to 0 bases, leaving 8 bases not matched to a gene. Germline values: CDR1 GTSNPN, CDR2 SVGIG (reference sequence). CDR3 length: 15 residues. The CDR3 protein is CACQGQGMYQETQYF. The CDR3 region has the DNA TGTGCCTGCCAGGGACAGGGCATGTACCAAGAGACCCAGTACTTC.

This clonotype occurred a few times. The genes are TRBV7-9 and TRBJ2-1; no definite D call. This CDR3 is built from 13 residues. Trimming took 0 bases from V and 7 from J, leaving 7 bases between them. Germline lookup yields CDR1 SEHNR and CDR2 FQNEAQ (reference sequence). The CDR3 spells CASSLATRNEQFF. The CDR3 nucleotides are TGTGCCAGCAGCTTAGCTACCCGAAATGAGCAGTTCTTC.

Ten or more counts support this clonotype. The rearrangement links TRBV30 to TRBJ1-6, with TRBD1 identical over 7 bases. CDR3 length: 13 residues. Germline lookup yields CDR1 GTSNPN and CDR2 SVGIG (reference sequence). V lost 3 bases and J lost 13; bases outside the gene matches: 9. Here the CDR3 DNA reads TGTGCCTGGAGCGGGACAGTGATCGTCCCCCTCCACTTT. This encodes CAWSGTVIVPLHF.

This clonotype was counted ten times or more. The rearrangement joins TRBV3-1 to TRBJ2-1; TRBD2 agrees at 9 bases. The CDR3 is 15 amino acids. With 1 base clipped from V and 7 bases from J, the junction kept 5 bases outside the gene matches. CDR1 is LGHDT, CDR2 YNNKEL, per germline (reference sequence). DNA of the CDR3: TGTGCCAGCAGCCAAGGAATTACTAGCGGGAATGAGCAGTTCTTC. Its translation is CASSQGITSGNEQFF.

This clonotype was observed a few times. The rearrangement uses TRBV20-1 and TRBJ2-2; 8 bases fit TRBD1. Germline V gene sequence: CDR1 DFQATT, CDR2 SNEGSKA (reference sequence). The CDR3 runs to 13 residues. The V gene end was trimmed by 5 bases and the J gene end by 7 bases; junction bases not matched to a gene: 6. In DNA form, the CDR3 reads TGCAGTGCTTTGGACAGGGTTAACGGGGAGCTGTTTTTT. Its translation: CSALDRVNGELFF.

V usage is TRBV14 and J usage is TRBJ1-1; TRBD1 might be the D (5 bases). The CDR3 spans 14 residues. The germline CDR1 and CDR2 sequences are SGHDN and FVKESK. V shed 3 bases and J shed 1 base, with 9 bases lying between them. As DNA, the CDR3 is TGTGCCAGCAGCCACCTGGGGGGGAACACTGAAGCTTTCTTT. This sequence encodes CASSHLGGNTEAFF. Based on the CDR3 plus reference TRBV14 and TRBJ1-1, the full variable domain is EAGVTQFPSHSVIEKGQTVTLRCDPISGHDNLYWYRRVMGKEIKFLLHFVKESKQDESGMPNNRFLAERTGGTYSTLKVQPAELEDSGVYFCASSHLGGNTEAFFGQGTRLTVV.

This clonotype came up many times. This chain links TRBV18 with TRBJ1-2; D not certain. Trimming left V 0 bases short and J 5 bases short, with 10 bases between. The CDR3 has 14 residues. The germline CDR1 and CDR2 sequences are KGHSH and LQKENI. The CDR3 region has the DNA TGTGCCAGCTCACCACCGGAACATTTTTATGGCTACACCTTC. Translating gives CASSPPEHFYGYTF.

This clonotype has only a few counts. The chain carries TRBV11-2 and TRBJ1-5; 9 positions match TRBD1. Trimming took 4 bases from V and 7 from J; bases not matched to a gene: 14. Germline V lookup: CDR1 SGHAT, CDR2 FQNNGV. There are 17 residues in the CDR3. The CDR3 sequence: CASSSSAATGGWQPQHF. The CDR3, as DNA: TGTGCCAGCAGCTCGTCCGCTGCGACAGGGGGTTGGCAGCCCCAGCATTTT.

This clonotype was recorded many times. This sequence joins TRBV6-1 and TRBJ2-7; D is perhaps TRBD1 (5 bases). Deletions cut 6 bases from V and 3 bases from J, with 15 bases between. The CDR3 runs 14 residues. Germline CDR1 is MNHNS and CDR2 is SASEGT. The CDR3 loop reads CASRKAQGNYEQYF. CDR3 DNA sequence: TGTGCCAGCAGAAAAGCCCAGGGAAACTACGAGCAGTACTTC.

The table lists this clonotype with a few counts. The rearrangement uses TRBV6-1 and TRBJ1-2; D is ambiguous. The germline CDR1 and CDR2 sequences are MNHNS and SASEGT. V lost 1 base, J lost 4 bases, and 7 bases lay in between. The CDR3 has 13 amino acids. The CDR3 protein is CASSEGGVYGYTF. CDR3 DNA: TGTGCCAGCAGTGAAGGCGGCGTCTATGGCTACACCTTC.

V usage is TRBV29-1 and J usage is TRBJ2-4; TRBD1 matches 8 bases. The CDR3 runs to 15 residues. V lost 6 bases and J lost 1; bases outside the gene matches: 8. Germline lookup yields CDR1 SQVTM and CDR2 ANQGSEA. The CDR3 region is CSVGDRGDAKNIQYF. In DNA, the CDR3 is TGCAGCGTGGGAGACAGGGGTGACGCCAAAAACATTCAGTACTTC. The whole variable domain, remainder taken from reference TRBV29-1 and TRBJ2-4, is SAVISQKPSRDICQRGTSLTIQCQVDSQVTMMFWYRQQPGQSLTLIATANQGSEATYESGFVIDKFPISRPNLTFSTLTVSNMSPEDSSIYLCSVGDRGDAKNIQYFGAGTRLSVL.

The rearrangement links TRBV27 to TRBJ1-4; D is possibly TRBD1 (6 bases). Germline V gives CDR1 MNHEY, CDR2 SMNVEV (reference sequence). V was shortened by 5 bases and J by 7 bases, with 20 bases between the two germline ends. The CDR3 loop spans 16 amino acids. In DNA, the CDR3 is TGTGCCAGCAGTCCGGCCGGGGGCCAAGGGCCTGAAAAACTGTTTTTT. Its translation: CASSPAGGQGPEKLFF.

At least ten counts were recorded for this clonotype. The chain is built from TRBV11-1 and TRBJ1-2; D is unresolved. The V gene lost 0 bases and the J gene lost 3 bases, with 11 bases spanning the gap. Germline assignment: CDR1 SGHAT and CDR2 FQDESV (reference sequence). The CDR3 is 15 amino acids. The DNA for the CDR3 is TGTGCCAGCAGCTTAGCGCCGGGCGACGACTATGGCTACACCTTC. Its translation: CASSLAPGDDYGYTF.

The chain recombines TRBV19 with TRBJ2-2, with 8 bases matching TRBD1. Per germline, CDR1 LNHDA and CDR2 SQIVND (reference sequence). J lost 0 bases, V lost 3 bases, and 3 bases had no gene match. The CDR3 extends over 16 amino acids. The CDR3 reads CASSMDRAANTGELFF. The DNA for the CDR3 is TGTGCCAGTAGTATGGACAGGGCTGCGAACACCGGGGAGCTGTTTTTT.

Only a few counts were recorded for this clonotype. V is TRBV18 and J is TRBJ2-1; TRBD2 matches at 9 bases. In germline, CDR1 is KGHSH, CDR2 LQKENI. J gave up 1 base and V 2 bases, and 9 bases lay outside the gene matches. The CDR3 is made up of 18 amino acids. CDR3 protein: CASSPIGLARHSYNEQFF. The CDR3 coding sequence is TGTGCCAGCTCACCAATCGGACTAGCGCGGCATTCCTACAATGAGCAGTTCTTC.